The 31 T cell receptor beta chains presented below share a single source sample, sequenced in a study of OX40 agonist ivuxolimab in advanced cancers. Produced via immunoSEQ multiplex PCR; TCRdb's table is partial and in-frame only. There are 45,000 to 70,000 clones in the sample; approximately 83% occur only once, and 3% to 3.5% lies in the top ten. This sample comprised CD4+ or CD8+ T cells sorted from blood, obtained in a trial of the OX40 agonist ivuxolimab. These receptors were obtained from an adult with an advanced solid tumor such as melanoma, head and neck, liver or kidney cancer.

The rearrangement links TRBV6-1 to TRBJ2-7, with TRBD2 matching over 12 bases. V lost 4 bases to trimming and J lost 4 bases; unmatched junction nucleotides: 5. The CDR3 runs to 15 residues. CDR1 and CDR2 (germline): MNHNS, SASEGT. CDR3: CASSARLAGAYEQYF. The CDR3 DNA reads TGTGCCAGCAGTGCTCGACTAGCGGGAGCGTACGAGCAGTACTTC.

This clone was recorded only once. One end of the junction does not line up with germline, which may come from a read error. The rearrangement joins TRBV4-1 to TRBJ2-3, with D possibly being TRBD2 (6 bases). Germline CDR1 is MGHRA and CDR2 is YSYEKL. The CDR3 consists of 14 residues. The CDR3 region is CASSQGRGTDTQYF. The DNA for the CDR3 is TGCGCCAGCAGCCAAGGGAGGGGCACGGATACGCAGTATTTT.

The J gene is TRBJ1-6, the V gene TRBV5-8; TRBD1 matches at 9 bases. Per germline, CDR1 SGHTS and CDR2 YDEGEE. The CDR3 is made up of 14 amino acids. The J segment lost 9 bases and the V segment lost 4 bases, leaving 5 bases of the junction unmatched. The CDR3 coding sequence is TGTGCCAGCAGCCAAAGGGACAGGGCTTCACCCCTCCACTTT. Amino acid sequence: CASSQRDRASPLHF.

The V and J genes are TRBV7-8 and TRBJ2-2; D uncertain. Trimming removed 0 bases from V and 5 bases from J, with 10 bases in between. The germline V gene encodes CDR1 SGHVS and CDR2 FQNEAQ. The CDR3 covers 15 residues. CDR3 sequence reads: CASSLAVGLTGELFF. The CDR3 nucleotides read TGTGCCAGCAGCTTAGCGGTAGGGTTGACCGGGGAGCTGTTTTTT.

The V call is TRBV19, the J call TRBJ2-3, with a weak D call TRBD2 (5 bases). CDR3 length: 15 residues. Germline V gene sequence: CDR1 LNHDA, CDR2 SQIVND (reference sequence). With 6 bases removed from V and 1 base from J, the gap between germline ends came to 14 bases. CDR3 region: CASRSSGGGTDTQYF. CDR3 in DNA: TGTGCCAGTAGGTCCTCTGGAGGTGGCACAGATACGCAGTATTTT.

V usage is TRBV2 and J usage is TRBJ2-7, with D possibly being TRBD1 or TRBD2 (6 bases each). Trimming cost V 6 bases and J 5 bases, with 17 bases left between them. This CDR3 spans 14 amino acids. Germline CDR1 SNHLY, CDR2 FYNNEI. The CDR3 DNA is TGTGCCAGCAGAGCTGAGGGGGGTGGGAACGAGCAGTACTTC. Its protein product is CASRAEGGGNEQYF.

The CDR3 DNA sequence: TGTGCCAGCAGCACCACAGGGGGCCTGAACACTGAAGCTTTCTTT. Amino acids: CASSTTGGLNTEAFF. The chain combines TRBV6-6 with TRBJ1-1, with 9 nucleotides matching TRBD1. The CDR3 is 15 amino acids. V lost 6 bases, J lost 0 bases, and 5 bases stayed unmatched. Germline CDR1 MNHNY, CDR2 SVGAGI (reference sequence).

This chain links TRBV19 with TRBJ2-3; TRBD2 aligns across 12 bases. Germline V CDR1 and CDR2: LNHDA, SQIVND (reference sequence). The CDR3 is 18 residues long. Germline trimming cut 6 bases from V and 0 bases from J; bases unmatched to any gene: 10. The CDR3 nucleotides read TGTGCCAGTAGCGGCGGACTAGCGGGGACCCCTAGCACAGATACGCAGTATTTT. Protein sequence: CASSGGLAGTPSTDTQYF. The variable domain in full, completed from reference TRBV19 and TRBJ2-3, reads DGGITQSPKYLFRKEGQNVTLSCEQNLNHDAMYWYRQDPGQGLRLIYYSQIVNDFQKGDIAEGYSVSREKKESFPLTVTSAQKNPTAFYLCASSGGLAGTPSTDTQYFGPGTRLTVL.

This chain uses TRBV6-1 with TRBJ2-3; 7 bases fit TRBD1. V shed 8 bases and J 3 bases; nucleotides not matched to a gene: 8. CDR3 length equals 14 residues. The germline gives CDR1 MNHNS, CDR2 SASEGT. The chain's CDR3 is CASLQDRDTDTQYF. Here the CDR3 DNA reads TGTGCCAGCCTCCAAGACAGGGATACAGATACGCAGTATTTT.

The rearrangement joins TRBV6-1 to TRBJ2-7; TRBD1 matches at 11 bases. Losses at the gene ends were 1 base for V and 7 bases for J; bases not matched to a gene: 6. The CDR3 runs to 15 residues. Germline assignment: CDR1 MNHNS and CDR2 SASEGT. CDR3 in DNA: TGTGCCAGCAGTGAAGGGGGGACAGGGGGAATGGAGCAGTACTTC. Encoded protein: CASSEGGTGGMEQYF.

J is TRBJ1-1 and V is TRBV9, with D perhaps matching TRBD1 (5 bases). CDR1 SGDLS and CDR2 YYNGEE come from the germline V gene. The V and J ends lost 4 bases and 4 bases respectively, with 14 bases between them. The CDR3 contains 14 residues. CDR3 nucleotides: TGTGCCAGCAGCCCCTCCAGGGCCTTCACTGAAGCTTTCTTT. Protein sequence: CASSPSRAFTEAFF.

The V and J genes are TRBV7-9 and TRBJ1-2, with D hard to call. The CDR3 spans 15 residues. Trimming took off 1 base at V and 0 bases at J, with 9 bases between the two ends. CDR1 is SEHNR, CDR2 FQNEAQ, per germline (reference sequence). This CDR3 is CASSLGPQANYGYTF. DNA for the CDR3: TGTGCCAGCAGCTTAGGACCGCAAGCTAACTATGGCTACACCTTC.

V and J are TRBV7-6 and TRBJ1-6, with D possibly being TRBD1 (6 bases). The ends were cut back, 1 base at V and 6 bases at J, with 13 bases in the middle. The CDR3 extends over 16 amino acids. The V gene's germline CDR1 is SGHVS and CDR2 FNYEAQ. CDR3 in DNA: TGTGCCAGCAGCTTAGGCCCAGGGGCCGCTAATTCACCCCTCCACTTT. The encoded protein is CASSLGPGAANSPLHF.

The chain links TRBV28 to TRBJ1-2; TRBD1 matches 8 bases. This CDR3 comprises 13 residues. Germline V gene data show CDR1 as MDHEN and CDR2 as SYDVKM. V trimming: 3 bases; J trimming: 7 bases; junction bases outside the gene matches: 4. CDR3 in amino acids: CASSLTGEPGYTF. The CDR3 DNA reads TGTGCCAGCAGTTTGACAGGGGAGCCTGGCTACACCTTC.

The chain carries TRBV6-1 and TRBJ2-7; 7 bases line up with TRBD2. Germline trimming cut 3 bases from V and 0 bases from J; bases unmatched to any gene: 8. In germline, CDR1 is MNHNS, CDR2 SASEGT. There are 16 residues in the CDR3. The CDR3 sequence is CASSDLAGDPSYEQYF. CDR3 sequence (DNA): TGTGCCAGCAGTGACTTGGCGGGAGACCCCTCCTACGAGCAGTACTTC.

The CDR3 bases are TGTGCCAGTCTAGCGGGAGGGCTTAACAATGAGCAGTTCTTC. Protein product: CASLAGGLNNEQFF. The genes are TRBV30 and TRBJ2-1; 12 nucleotides line up with TRBD2. The length of the CDR3 is 14 residues. Trimming took 8 bases from V and 5 from J; bases not matched to a gene: 7. In germline, CDR1 is GTSNPN, CDR2 SVGIG (reference sequence). The variable domain in full, completed from reference TRBV30 and TRBJ2-1, reads SQTIHQWPATLVQPVGSPLSLECTVEGTSNPNLYWYRQAAGRGLQLLFYSVGIGQISSEVPQNLSASRPQDRQFILSSKKLLLSDSGFYLCASLAGGLNNEQFFGPGTRLTVL.

The CDR3 DNA reads TGCGCCAGCAGCCGGACTGGGGGGGCTAGCGGGCGAAGTGATGAGCAGTTCTTC. As protein: CASSRTGGASGRSDEQFF. The chain carries TRBV5-1 and TRBJ2-1; TRBD2 matches at 8 bases. This CDR3 spans 18 amino acids. Germline loops: CDR1 SGHRS, CDR2 YFSETQ. V lost 4 bases to trimming and J lost 8 bases; unmatched junction nucleotides: 20.

V gene TRBV19 combines with J gene TRBJ1-6; D is possibly TRBD1 (5 bases). Germline V gene sequence: CDR1 LNHDA, CDR2 SQIVND (reference sequence). Trimming took off 5 bases at V and 7 bases at J, with 9 bases between the two ends. This CDR3 comprises 13 residues. CDR3 amino acids: CASSLGPNSPLHF. The DNA for the CDR3 is TGTGCCAGTAGTCTGGGACCGAATTCACCCCTCCACTTT.

This clone was found a few times. The chain uses TRBV2 and TRBJ2-4, with D unclear. Trimming cost V 8 bases and J 0 bases, with 11 bases left between them. The length of the CDR3 is 14 residues. Germline CDR1 is SNHLY and CDR2 is FYNNEI. The CDR3: CASGLTLAKNIQYF. The CDR3 coding sequence is TGTGCCAGCGGTTTGACGCTAGCCAAAAACATTCAGTACTTC.

The chain is built from TRBV27 and TRBJ2-1, with 8 bases lining up with TRBD2. Unmatched junction bases numbered 7, after V lost 3 bases and J lost 6 bases. This CDR3 has 15 amino acids. CDR1 and CDR2 (germline): MNHEY, SMNVEV (reference sequence). The CDR3 reads CASSFREGLPNEQFF. The CDR3 DNA follows: TGTGCCAGCAGTTTCCGGGAGGGCCTTCCCAATGAGCAGTTCTTC.

The rearrangement uses TRBV6-5 and TRBJ2-2, with D perhaps TRBD2 (5 bases). This CDR3 is built from 15 residues. From germline, CDR1 is MNHEY and CDR2 SVGAGI. V lost 6 bases and J 0 bases, leaving 11 bases between the germline ends. The CDR3 DNA is TGTGCCAGCAGAGCGGCTATTGCGAACACCGGGGAGCTGTTTTTT. This codes for CASRAAIANTGELFF.

The V and J genes are TRBV5-6 and TRBJ1-4; the D is unclear. From germline, CDR1 is SGHDT and CDR2 YYEEEE. The CDR3 consists of 13 residues. Trimming removed 3 bases from V and 9 bases from J, with 12 bases in between. CDR3 DNA sequence: TGTGCCAGCAGCTCTGTACGAAGCAAAAAACTGTTTTTT. This encodes CASSSVRSKKLFF.

The rearrangement links TRBV6-1 to TRBJ2-3, with D possibly being TRBD1 or TRBD2 (5 bases each). CDR1 and CDR2 from the germline V gene are MNHNS and SASEGT. The CDR3 sequence is 13 residues long. The V end lost 6 bases, the J end lost 5 bases, and 12 bases lay between the germline ends. The CDR3 protein is CASRGPVIDTQYF. The CDR3, as DNA: TGTGCCAGCAGGGGACCCGTCATAGATACGCAGTATTTT.

This rearrangement joins TRBV23-1 to TRBJ1-1, with 7 bases matching TRBD1. TRBV23-1 belongs to the ORF category, with a function that is uncertain. The CDR3 sequence is 14 residues long. V lost 7 bases, J lost 2 bases, and 7 bases stayed unmatched. DNA of the CDR3: TGCGCCAGCATAGCAACAGGGGACAACACTGAAGCTTTCTTT. It yields the protein CASIATGDNTEAFF.

The chain joins TRBV28 to TRBJ1-4; 7 bases map to TRBD1. The CDR3 extends over 15 amino acids. V was clipped by 3 bases and J by 7 bases; unmatched bases: 8. Per germline, CDR1 MDHEN and CDR2 SYDVKM. CDR3 sequence (DNA): TGTGCCAGCAGTTTTGATGACAGGGTGGCTGAAAAACTGTTTTTT. Translating it yields CASSFDDRVAEKLFF.

The chain is built from TRBV6-1 and TRBJ1-4, with TRBD1 as a possible D gene (6 bases). Deletions cut 4 bases from V and 8 bases from J, with 20 bases between. Germline CDR1 is MNHNS and CDR2 is SASEGT. The CDR3 sequence is 16 residues long. The DNA for the CDR3 is TGTGCCAGCAGTGGGGCCCGCAGGGGATTAGGCGAAAAACTGTTTTTT. This gives the protein CASSGARRGLGEKLFF.

The chain couples TRBV29-1 to TRBJ2-5; 11 nucleotides line up with TRBD2. This CDR3 is 14 amino acids long. Germline CDR1 and CDR2: SQVTM and ANQGSEA. V was pared by 7 bases and J by 4 bases, with 8 bases of the junction left unmatched. The CDR3 DNA follows: TGCAGCGCCGGGACTAGCGGAGTTAGAGAGACCCAGTACTTC. This codes for CSAGTSGVRETQYF.

The V call is TRBV7-2, the J call TRBJ2-3; tentative D call: TRBD2 (6 bases). The CDR3 totals 14 residues. The ends were cut back, 5 bases at V and 4 bases at J, with 13 bases in the middle. Looked up from germline, CDR1 is SGHTA and CDR2 is FQGNSA. The CDR3 DNA is TGTGCCAGCAGCGATGGGCCGGGAGCAGATACGCAGTATTTT. The encoded protein is CASSDGPGADTQYF.

The chain couples TRBV6-6 to TRBJ2-3; maybe TRBD2 (6 bases). CDR1 is MNHNY, CDR2 SVGAGI, per germline (reference sequence). V lost 8 bases and J 5 bases, leaving 23 bases between the germline ends. This CDR3 is 16 amino acids long. The CDR3 is CASSDQLAPRGDTQYF. CDR3 in DNA: TGTGCCAGCTCCGATCAGCTAGCGCCCCGTGGAGATACGCAGTATTTT.

The chain recombines TRBV11-2 with TRBJ2-5; D gene uncertain. Germline-derived CDR1 and CDR2 are SGHAT and FQNNGV. CDR3 length equals 13 residues. V lost 6 bases, J lost 3 bases, and 11 bases lay in between. The CDR3 here is CASRPIGKETQYF. The CDR3 nucleotides are TGTGCCAGCAGGCCTATTGGGAAAGAGACCCAGTACTTC.

This clone was detected only once. The chain combines TRBV9 with TRBJ1-1, with D possibly being TRBD1 (6 bases). Trimming shortened V by 4 bases and J by 1 base, and 11 bases separated the two germline ends. Germline V gene lookup returns CDR1 SGDLS and CDR2 YYNGEE. The CDR3 extends over 14 amino acids. The CDR3 sequence: CASSLQGGNTEAFF. Here the CDR3 DNA reads TGTGCCAGCAGCTTACAGGGAGGGAACACTGAAGCTTTCTTT. Filled out from reference TRBV9 and TRBJ1-1, the complete variable domain reads DSGVTQTPKHLITATGQRVTLRCSPRSGDLSVYWYQQSLDQGLQFLIQYYNGEERAKGNILERFSAQQFPDLHSELNLSSLELGDSALYFCASSLQGGNTEAFFGQGTRLTVV.